This passage covers 15 T cell receptor beta chains from one sample sequenced in a study of blood T cell repertoires in COVID-19. Assay: immunoSEQ multiplex PCR; the TCRdb copy retains only in-frame clones and omits some. The sample has 140,000 to 150,000 clones; about 90% are singletons. The sample was peripheral blood. The receptors originated from a man aged 55 to 70 with active or convalescent COVID-19.

The rearrangement links TRBV27 to TRBJ2-3, with D perhaps TRBD1 (6 bases). Germline CDR1 is MNHEY and CDR2 is SMNVEV (reference sequence). Trimming removed 4 bases at V and 1 base at J, with 12 bases between. This CDR3 has 15 residues. Here the CDR3 DNA reads TGTGCCAGCAGTTCCTTGGGGGCTGGCACAGATACGCAGTATTTT. Translation: CASSSLGAGTDTQYF.

The chain joins TRBV5-1 to TRBJ2-4, with 7 bases matching TRBD2. The CDR3 spans 15 residues. Germline trimming cut 0 bases from V and 8 bases from J; bases unmatched to any gene: 8. Looked up from germline, CDR1 is SGHRS and CDR2 is YFSETQ. The CDR3 loop reads CASSLAGAGADIQYF. In DNA, the CDR3 is TGCGCCAGCAGCTTGGCCGGGGCGGGAGCGGACATTCAGTACTTC.

This clone was picked up one time. The CDR3, as DNA: TGTGCCAGCTCACCACCTAAGCCAGGACAGGCGGAAAAACTGTTTTTT. This gives the protein CASSPPKPGQAEKLFF. V is TRBV18 and J is TRBJ1-4; 7 nucleotides match TRBD1. Germline CDR1 is KGHSH and CDR2 is LQKENI. Trimming cost V 0 bases and J 8 bases; bases outside gene matches: 9. This CDR3 has 16 amino acids.

The rearrangement joins TRBV7-2 to TRBJ2-2; D not resolved. This CDR3 comprises 14 residues. Per germline, CDR1 SGHTA and CDR2 FQGNSA. V was pared by 1 base and J by 2 bases, with 5 bases between. The CDR3 region is CASSLGVNTGELFF. In nucleotides, the CDR3 is TGTGCCAGCAGCTTAGGCGTCAACACCGGGGAGCTGTTTTTT.

The V call is TRBV19, the J call TRBJ1-4; D is unresolved. CDR3 length: 13 amino acids. Germline CDR1 is LNHDA and CDR2 is SQIVND (reference sequence). V was shortened by 4 bases and J by 4 bases, with 7 bases between the two germline ends. CDR3 region: CASSTQLNEKLFF. The DNA for the CDR3 is TGTGCCAGTAGTACACAGCTTAATGAAAAACTGTTTTTT.

Comments on this clone: Distinct nucleotide sequences in the sample also encode this CDR3. The rearrangement uses TRBV6-5 and TRBJ1-5; the D is unclear. Trimming pared 6 bases from V and 0 bases from J, leaving 6 bases between. The germline gives CDR1 MNHEY, CDR2 SVGAGI. The length of the CDR3 is 13 residues. The CDR3 sequence is CASRLYSNQPQHF. The CDR3 nucleotides read TGTGCCAGCAGACTATATAGCAATCAGCCCCAGCATTTT.

The chain carries TRBV2 and TRBJ1-2; perhaps TRBD1 as D (6 bases). V shed 8 bases and J shed 13 bases, with 23 bases lying between them. Germline V gives CDR1 SNHLY, CDR2 FYNNEI. CDR3 length equals 13 residues. The CDR3 spells CASCLRGGPERTF. The CDR3 nucleotides are TGTGCCAGCTGCCTCCGAGGGGGACCGGAGCGCACCTTC.

This sequence joins TRBV9 and TRBJ2-7; D remains unclear. The CDR3 sequence is 13 residues long. V was shortened by 4 bases and J by 0 bases, with 8 bases between the two germline ends. CDR1 SGDLS and CDR2 YYNGEE come from the germline V gene. CDR3 loop: CASSPVNSYEQYF. The CDR3 DNA reads as TGTGCCAGCAGCCCAGTGAACTCCTACGAGCAGTACTTC.

Here the CDR3 DNA reads TGTGCCAGCAGCCCCTCGAGGCTAGCGGGAGGTGGCAGCTCCTACAATGAGCAGTTCTTC. Amino acids: CASSPSRLAGGGSSYNEQFF. The chain recombines TRBV7-8 with TRBJ2-1, with 11 bases identical to TRBD2. The V gene's germline CDR1 is SGHVS and CDR2 FQNEAQ. The CDR3 consists of 20 residues. Trimming removed 5 bases from V and 0 bases from J; junction bases left unmatched: 15. Looking up the rest from reference TRBV7-8 and TRBJ2-1 gives the full variable domain: GAGVSQSPRYKVAKRGQDVALRCDPISGHVSLFWYQQALGQGPEFLTYFQNEAQLDKSGLPSDRFFAERPEGSVSTLKIQRTQQEDSAVYLCASSPSRLAGGGSSYNEQFFGPGTRLTVL.

The chain carries TRBV6-1 and TRBJ1-4; maybe TRBD1 (5 bases). CDR1 MNHNS and CDR2 SASEGT come from the germline V gene. V dropped 1 base and J dropped 5 bases, with 11 bases sitting between them. The length of the CDR3 is 15 residues. DNA for the CDR3: TGTGCCAGCAGTGAAGGGGTTAGGGGCAATGAAAAACTGTTTTTT. It codes for CASSEGVRGNEKLFF.

The chain recombines TRBV19 with TRBJ2-7; TRBD1 matches 10 bases. Germline CDR1 is LNHDA and CDR2 is SQIVND (reference sequence). The J segment lost 4 bases and the V segment lost 5 bases, leaving 17 bases of the junction unmatched. This CDR3 has 18 amino acids. The CDR3 spells CASSPRGQGRYYQYEQYF. For the CDR3, the DNA is TGTGCCAGTAGTCCCCGGGGACAGGGGCGCTATTATCAATACGAGCAGTACTTC.

The chain employs TRBV5-4 and TRBJ1-6; D is perhaps TRBD1 (5 bases). V lost 4 bases and J lost 9, with 23 bases in between. Germline V gene lookup returns CDR1 SGHNT and CDR2 YYREEE (reference sequence). This CDR3 is 17 amino acids long. This chain's CDR3 is CASSPTPRQGTGSPLHF. The CDR3 coding sequence is TGTGCCAGCAGCCCCACCCCCCGGCAGGGAACTGGTTCACCCCTCCACTTT.

The chain has TRBV9 and TRBJ1-2; 9 bases agree with TRBD1. The V gene end was trimmed by 0 bases and the J gene end by 8 bases; junction bases not matched to a gene: 8. The CDR3 has 15 amino acids. Germline V CDR1 and CDR2: SGDLS, YYNGEE. The CDR3: CASSVEGQGPRGYTF. The DNA for the CDR3 is TGTGCCAGCAGCGTAGAGGGACAGGGTCCTCGGGGCTACACCTTC.

The chain combines TRBV5-8 with TRBJ1-3, with D hard to call. CDR1 SGHTS and CDR2 YDEGEE come from the germline V gene. This CDR3 is built from 14 residues. Between the trimmed V and J ends, which lost 1 base and 0 bases, there was a span of 5 bases. CDR3: CASSLYYSGNTIYF. The CDR3 DNA reads as TGTGCCAGCAGCTTGTACTACTCTGGAAACACCATATATTTT.

V and J are TRBV6-5 and TRBJ2-7; D gene ambiguous. Germline loops: CDR1 MNHEY, CDR2 SVGAGI. Between the trimmed V and J ends, which lost 0 bases and 2 bases, there was a span of 11 bases. This CDR3 region has 15 residues. In DNA, the CDR3 is TGTGCCAGCAGTTACTCGTCTAGAGGTCCCTACGAGCAGTACTTC. It codes for CASSYSSRGPYEQYF.